This is a list of T cell receptor beta chains from one sample in a study of metastatic and nonmetastatic thyroid tumors. TCRdb used MiXCR to call clones anew from the PCR reads. The data show fewer than 20,000 clones, approximately 28% seen once. The material sequenced was tumor tissue. These receptors originate from a male donor with papillary thyroid cancer or a benign thyroid nodule (not recorded which). Some clones in this sample may be carry-over from other donors' samples. Each CDR3 is given without its conserved first and last residue. Where a row states a size, it is once, few, many or the class of an expanded clone; other rows omit it.

v_gene,abundance,j_gene,CDR3aa
TRBV5-4,many,TRBJ2-3,ASSFREGDTQY
TRBV7-9,medium-sized,TRBJ2-1,ASSQTRSGSYNEQF
TRBV20-1,.,TRBJ2-5,SARDGVQKGGRRETQY
TRBV29-1,few,TRBJ1-1,SVGDPGHKGTGAF
TRBV4-1,many,TRBJ1-3,ASSQDWAGKGNTIY
TRBV6-4,many,TRBJ2-3,ASSDGSTDTQY
TRBV3-1,.,TRBJ2-7,ASSQGGMTRNGEQY
TRBV7-2,.,TRBJ2-7,ASSLLAGPSYEQY
TRBV6-5,.,TRBJ1-2,ASSYSSSEHYGYT
TRBV20-1,few,TRBJ1-6,SASDRARSPLH
TRBV11-2,.,TRBJ2-1,ASSLDWGTGNEQF
TRBV5-5,.,TRBJ2-7,ASSLGGGPGSYEQY
TRBV7-3,.,TRBJ2-1,ASSLTPTPAEQF
TRBV4-1,many,TRBJ2-3,ASSTRAGTSTDTQY
TRBV4-1,.,TRBJ2-1,ASSLPGLDSENEQF
TRBV5-1,.,TRBJ1-5,ASCEQGNSNQPQN
TRBV5-1,many,TRBJ2-1,ASSLDSFEQF
TRBV4-1,once,TRBJ1-2,ASSQVPGQGYGYT
TRBV11-2,medium-sized,TRBJ1-2,ASSSPGGRFNYGYT
TRBV2,.,TRBJ1-5,ASKVGPNTGHSNQPQH
TRBV6-1,many,TRBJ1-4,ASSEDDRTEKLF
TRBV25-1,many,TRBJ2-1,ASSRLAGVGNEQF
TRBV6-1,many,TRBJ2-5,ASTSRAAGDQETQY
TRBV7-2,.,TRBJ2-1,ASSHLKTGIVL
TRBV4-1,.,TRBJ2-7,ASSRVLGLDYEQY
TRBV7-2,many,TRBJ2-4,ASSSPRQENIQY
TRBV14,many,TRBJ2-2,ASSLREKTGRHTGELF
TRBV3-1,.,TRBJ2-7,ASSPGGLAGGLYEQY
TRBV11-2,few,TRBJ2-3,ASSLGLNLYTQY
TRBV20-1,.,TRBJ2-2,SAPSQGANTGELF
TRBV12-3/TRBV12-4,many,TRBJ1-5,ASSLSPVQPQH
TRBV6-1,many,TRBJ1-3,ASRPSDSGNTIY
TRBV20-1,.,TRBJ2-7,SARDPGTGLDYEQY
TRBV12-3/TRBV12-4,.,TRBJ2-7,ASSRDRYEQY
TRBV7-9,many,TRBJ2-1,ASRDVSGTYNEQF
TRBV12-3/TRBV12-4,.,TRBJ1-1,ASSPCGREGRTEAF
TRBV19,.,TRBJ2-7,ASSVTSGRYEQY
TRBV2,medium-sized,TRBJ2-7,ASSATDFYEQY
TRBV19,many,TRBJ1-1,ASSSYTDRSAEAF
TRBV15,many,TRBJ1-4,ATSRDRNTGDGRYEKLF
TRBV19,.,TRBJ2-1,ASSSRGSPYNEQF